The 29 T cell receptor beta chains below come from one sample, sequenced in a study of identical twins (dated by TCRdb to the mid-2010s). Libraries came from 5' RACE. Sequencing was performed on an Illumina HiSeq 2000. TCRdb trimmed public reads at Q25 via fastp, called clones via MiXCR and kept in-frame beta chains. Duplicate CDR3 protein sequences are folded into a single record with the most common DNA and genes. For this sample there are around 690,000 distinct CDR3 sequences; 21% appear just once. The ten biggest clones cover 4.3% of the sample. The data also belong to a second study, concerning T cells expressing NK-cell markers.

Sequences were obtained from PBMCs. These receptors all come from a young woman in good health.

This clonotype showed up many times. The chain carries TRBV7-2 and TRBJ2-7; D perhaps matches TRBD1 (6 bases). V lost 4 bases and J lost 2, with 15 bases in between. CDR3 length: 15 residues. The germline gives CDR1 SGHTA, CDR2 FQGNSA. CDR3 loop: CASSYTGTRTYEQYF. The CDR3 DNA reads TGTGCCAGCAGCTACACAGGGACCCGAACCTACGAGCAGTACTTC.

The chain carries TRBV12-3 or TRBV12-4 and TRBJ2-5, with D unresolved. The V gene lost 6 bases and the J gene lost 5 bases, with 10 bases spanning the gap. The CDR3 runs 12 residues. The CDR3 sequence: CASSRKAETQYF. The CDR3 DNA follows: TGTGCCAGCAGCCGAAAGGCTGAGACCCAGTACTTC.

The rearrangement uses TRBV20-1 and TRBJ1-2; D is uncertain. The V gene lost 4 bases and the J gene lost 3 bases, with 9 bases spanning the gap. Per germline, CDR1 DFQATT and CDR2 SNEGSKA (reference sequence). The length of the CDR3 is 12 residues. This CDR3 is CSANHRDYGYTF. The CDR3 DNA sequence: TGCAGTGCTAATCACCGGGACTATGGCTACACCTTC.

This clonotype has just a few counts. The J gene is TRBJ2-1, the V gene TRBV12-3 or TRBV12-4; 10 bases map to TRBD2. V lost 5 bases and J lost 5; bases outside the gene matches: 6. There are 15 residues in the CDR3. The CDR3 protein is CASSTRAGGNNEQFF. As DNA, the CDR3 is TGTGCCAGCAGTACCAGAGCGGGAGGGAACAATGAGCAGTTCTTC.

A few counts support this clonotype. The chain has TRBV5-6 and TRBJ2-3; TRBD2 matches at 11 bases. CDR1 and CDR2 from the germline V gene are SGHDT and YYEEEE. The length of the CDR3 is 16 residues. V was pared by 4 bases and J by 6 bases, with 10 bases of the junction left unmatched. The CDR3 DNA sequence: TGTGCCAGCAGCATCTTAGCGGGAGGGGGACGGGATACGCAGTATTTT. Its translation: CASSILAGGGRDTQYF. Looking up the rest from reference TRBV5-6 and TRBJ2-3 gives the full variable domain: DAGVTQSPTHLIKTRGQQVTLRCSPKSGHDTVSWYQQALGQGPQFIFQYYEEEERQRGNFPDRFSGHQFPNYSSELNVNALLLGDSALYLCASSILAGGGRDTQYFGPGTRLTVL.

This clonotype occurred many times. The gene calls are TRBV12-3 or TRBV12-4 and TRBJ2-7; D gene unclear. V was clipped by 5 bases and J by 6 bases, with 11 bases between them. This CDR3 comprises 12 residues. The CDR3 protein is CASSPQGAEQYF. The CDR3 nucleotides read TGTGCCAGCAGTCCCCAAGGTGCCGAGCAGTACTTC.

This rearrangement joins TRBV5-1 to TRBJ2-6; D is undetermined. Trimming stripped 3 bases from V and 1 base from J, with 11 bases between. CDR1 and CDR2 from the germline V gene are SGHRS and YFSETQ. The CDR3 runs to 16 residues. In nucleotides, the CDR3 is TGCGCCAGCAGCTCTTCTTGGAATTCTGGGGCCAACGTCCTGACTTTC. This sequence encodes CASSSSWNSGANVLTF.

This clonotype was counted only a few times. This chain joins TRBV5-1 and TRBJ2-1; possibly TRBD1 for D (5 bases). CDR1 SGHRS and CDR2 YFSETQ come from the germline V gene. Between the trimmed V and J ends, which lost 5 bases and 9 bases, there was a span of 15 bases. The CDR3 is 13 amino acids. The CDR3: CASRSELQGEQFF. The CDR3 nucleotides read TGCGCCAGCAGGTCGGAGTTGCAGGGTGAGCAGTTCTTC.

This clonotype showed up just a few times. This chain uses TRBV7-8 with TRBJ2-7, with D possibly being TRBD1 (5 bases). The CDR3 is made up of 14 amino acids. Germline CDR1 reads SGHVS; CDR2 reads FQNEAQ. Deletions cut 5 bases from V and 4 bases from J, with 15 bases between. The CDR3 sequence is CASSLDSFRYEQYF. The DNA for the CDR3 is TGTGCCAGCAGCCTCGACAGTTTTAGGTACGAGCAGTACTTC.

The J gene is TRBJ2-1, the V gene TRBV7-2; 11 bases are a match to TRBD2. V lost 1 base and J lost 7; bases outside the gene matches: 9. This CDR3 has 17 residues. Germline CDR1 reads SGHTA; CDR2 reads FQGNSA. In DNA form, the CDR3 reads TGTGCCAGCAGCTTAGGCCTAGCGGGGGGAGAGGGTAATGAGCAGTTCTTC. It encodes CASSLGLAGGEGNEQFF. Using reference TRBV7-2 and TRBJ2-1 for the parts outside the CDR3, the full variable domain is GAGVSQSPSNKVTEKGKDVELRCDPISGHTALYWYRQSLGQGLEFLIYFQGNSAPDKSGLPSDRFSAERTGGSVSTLTIQRTQQEDSAVYLCASSLGLAGGEGNEQFFGPGTRLTVL.

This clonotype was detected many times. The chain couples TRBV5-1 to TRBJ1-5; D not certain. V dropped 0 bases and J dropped 5 bases, with 15 bases sitting between them. The CDR3 contains 16 residues. CDR1 SGHRS and CDR2 YFSETQ come from the germline V gene. For the CDR3, the DNA is TGCGCCAGCAGCTTGGGAGTAGGGAGCGTTGATCAGCCCCAGCATTTT. Protein: CASSLGVGSVDQPQHF.

At least ten counts were recorded for this clonotype. The chain combines TRBV7-9 with TRBJ2-5; no firm D call. V was cut by 2 bases and J by 5 bases, with 6 bases left in between. The length of the CDR3 is 12 residues. CDR1 SEHNR and CDR2 FQNEAQ come from the germline V gene (reference sequence). CDR3 protein: CASSLSVETQYF. CDR3 sequence (DNA): TGTGCCAGCAGCTTAAGCGTCGAGACCCAGTACTTC.

The chain couples TRBV12-3 or TRBV12-4 to TRBJ2-1; D gene uncertain. With 2 bases removed from V and 8 bases from J, the gap between germline ends came to 10 bases. This CDR3 region has 13 residues. The CDR3 reads CASSLRREHEQFF. The CDR3 DNA reads TGTGCCAGCAGTTTAAGGCGCGAGCATGAGCAGTTCTTC.

The V and J genes are TRBV28 and TRBJ1-1; no reliable D call. V lost 5 bases, J lost 0 bases, and 13 bases lay in between. Germline assignment: CDR1 MDHEN and CDR2 SYDVKM. This CDR3 has 15 amino acids. CDR3 sequence: CASSLPTFMNTEAFF. The CDR3 DNA reads TGTGCCAGCAGTCTACCGACATTTATGAACACTGAAGCTTTCTTT. Looking up the rest from reference TRBV28 and TRBJ1-1 gives the full variable domain: DVKVTQSSRYLVKRTGEKVFLECVQDMDHENMFWYRQDPGLGLRLIYFSYDVKMKEKGDIPEGYSVSREKKERFSLILESASTNQTSMYLCASSLPTFMNTEAFFGQGTRLTVV.

This clonotype was seen many times. The chain recombines TRBV28 with TRBJ2-2; 8 bases agree with TRBD1. The CDR3 is made up of 15 amino acids. Trimming removed 6 bases from V and 2 bases from J; junction bases left unmatched: 5. CDR1 is MDHEN, CDR2 SYDVKM, per germline. The CDR3 spells CASRDDRGNTGELFF. CDR3 nucleotides: TGTGCCAGCAGAGATGACAGGGGCAACACCGGGGAGCTGTTTTTT.

This chain uses TRBV6-5 with TRBJ2-7; D is perhaps TRBD2 (6 bases). Trimming left V 0 bases short and J 6 bases short, with 9 bases between. Germline CDR1 reads MNHEY; CDR2 reads SVGAGI. The CDR3 length is 13 residues. CDR3 bases: TGTGCCAGCAGTTACTCGATCGGGGGCGAGCAGTACTTC. Amino acid sequence: CASSYSIGGEQYF.

This CDR3 is CASSPLREDQPQHF. The DNA for the CDR3 is TGTGCCAGCAGTCCCTTGAGGGAGGATCAGCCCCAGCATTTT. The genes are TRBV12-3 or TRBV12-4 and TRBJ1-5; unclear D gene. The CDR3 has 14 residues. V was shortened by 5 bases and J by 5 bases, with 13 bases between the two germline ends.

The rearrangement joins TRBV11-2 to TRBJ1-1; D perhaps matches TRBD1 (6 bases). The CDR3 totals 13 residues. V lost 5 bases and J 5 bases, leaving 12 bases between the germline ends. CDR1 and CDR2 from the germline V gene are SGHAT and FQNNGV. The CDR3 nucleotides are TGTGCCAGCAGCCCTAACGGACAGACTGAAGCTTTCTTT. Amino acids: CASSPNGQTEAFF.

The rearrangement uses TRBV12-3 or TRBV12-4 and TRBJ2-3; 10 nucleotides match TRBD2. This CDR3 has 17 amino acids. V lost 8 bases and J lost 2; bases outside the gene matches: 13. CDR3 in DNA: TGTGCCAGCCTCCCCGGAGGGACTAGCGCGTTCACAGATACGCAGTATTTT. It encodes CASLPGGTSAFTDTQYF.

This clonotype has ten or more counts. The genes are TRBV9 and TRBJ2-5; TRBD1 agrees at 7 bases. This CDR3 has 15 amino acids. Germline V gene sequence: CDR1 SGDLS, CDR2 YYNGEE. Unmatched junction bases numbered 7, after V lost 0 bases and J lost 5 bases. CDR3 residues: CASSVAGTEGETQYF. The CDR3 nucleotides read TGTGCCAGCAGCGTAGCCGGGACAGAGGGGGAGACCCAGTACTTC.

V is TRBV20-1 and J is TRBJ2-3; TRBD2 matches 13 bases. V was clipped by 3 bases and J by 4 bases; unmatched bases: 4. The CDR3 runs 15 residues. Germline CDR1 and CDR2: DFQATT and SNEGSKA (reference sequence). The CDR3 loop is CSASKLAGGSDTQYF. The CDR3 nucleotides read TGCAGTGCTAGCAAACTAGCGGGAGGGTCAGATACGCAGTATTTT.

The chain employs TRBV29-1 and TRBJ2-2, with D unresolved. The CDR3 runs to 16 residues. Trimming took off 5 bases at V and 2 bases at J, with 18 bases between the two ends. Germline CDR1 is SQVTM and CDR2 is ANQGSEA. The DNA for the CDR3 is TGCAGCGTTCGCCTCCCTCGAACAGCCAACACCGGGGAGCTGTTTTTT. Translated: CSVRLPRTANTGELFF.

Only a few counts were recorded for this clonotype. In DNA, the CDR3 is TGTGCCAGCAGCGTAGCAACTAGCGGGGGGGCAGAGACCCAGTACTTC. As protein: CASSVATSGGAETQYF. V usage is TRBV9 and J usage is TRBJ2-5; 13 nucleotides align to TRBD2. The V segment lost 0 bases and the J segment 4 bases; nucleotides outside the gene matches: 3. Germline V lookup: CDR1 SGDLS, CDR2 YYNGEE. CDR3 length: 16 residues. Complete variable domain (other parts from reference TRBV9 and TRBJ2-5): DSGVTQTPKHLITATGQRVTLRCSPRSGDLSVYWYQQSLDQGLQFLIQYYNGEERAKGNILERFSAQQFPDLHSELNLSSLELGDSALYFCASSVATSGGAETQYFGPGTRLLVL.

The chain is built from TRBV5-4 and TRBJ2-1, with TRBD1 matching over 9 bases. J lost 4 bases, V lost 4 bases, and 6 bases had no gene match. CDR3 size: 15 residues. Germline CDR1 is SGHNT and CDR2 is YYREEE (reference sequence). DNA for the CDR3: TGTGCCAGCAGCGCCCTGGACAGGGGATACAATGAGCAGTTCTTC. As protein: CASSALDRGYNEQFF.

V is TRBV19 and J is TRBJ2-3, with D possibly TRBD2 on 6 matching bases. CDR1 LNHDA and CDR2 SQIVND come from the germline V gene (reference sequence). This CDR3 contains 16 residues. V shed 1 base and J shed 2 bases, with 13 bases lying between them. CDR3 sequence: CASSIGAGSYTDTQYF. CDR3 in DNA: TGTGCCAGTAGTATAGGGGCGGGATCATACACAGATACGCAGTATTTT.

The chain joins TRBV6-2 or TRBV6-3 to TRBJ2-5; D ambiguous. The V gene lost 7 bases and the J gene lost 5 bases, with 17 bases spanning the gap. This CDR3 is 14 amino acids long. Germline V gives CDR1 MNHEY, CDR2 SVGEGT. The CDR3 reads CASTLRIKAETQYF. Written as DNA, the CDR3 is TGTGCCAGCACACTGCGAATCAAGGCTGAGACCCAGTACTTC.

This clonotype was counted a few times. The chain recombines TRBV6-5 with TRBJ1-6; D is unresolved. In germline, CDR1 is MNHEY, CDR2 SVGAGI. The CDR3 extends over 15 amino acids. V lost 0 bases to trimming and J lost 5 bases, with 8 bases between them. CDR3 residues: CASSYSGRNNSPLHF. The CDR3 coding sequence is TGTGCCAGCAGTTACTCGGGGAGAAATAATTCACCCCTCCACTTT.

V gene TRBV5-1 combines with J gene TRBJ2-5; D unresolved. This CDR3 has 14 amino acids. Germline CDR1 and CDR2: SGHRS and YFSETQ. Trimming took off 0 bases at V and 1 base at J, with 7 bases between the two ends. The CDR3 DNA reads TGCGCCAGCAGCTTGGAACATACCCAAGAGACCCAGTACTTC. Translating gives CASSLEHTQETQYF.

This clonotype has a handful of counts. V and J are TRBV9 and TRBJ2-5; TRBD1 is a possible D gene (5 bases). Trimming removed 4 bases from V and 2 bases from J, with 9 bases in between. The CDR3 covers 13 residues. The germline V gene has CDR1 SGDLS and CDR2 YYNGEE. CDR3 residues: CASSQRQQETQYF. CDR3 nucleotide sequence: TGTGCCAGCAGCCAGCGACAGCAAGAGACCCAGTACTTC.